This TCR beta chain was identified during a study of blood T cell repertoires in COVID-19. Repertoires were generated with immunoSEQ multiplex PCR, while TCRdb's copy carries only in-frame clones and drops some. This sample has around 56,000 clones, with 65% to 85% found just once. Unmatched junction bases numbered 8, after V lost 5 bases and J lost 9 bases. Germline CDR1 and CDR2: SGHVS and FNYEAQ. CDR3 length: 15 amino acids. This TCR was sampled from a man aged 60 to 69 with acute or convalescent COVID-19. The J gene is TRBJ2-1, the V gene TRBV7-6; 12 bases line up with TRBD1. Sequenced sample: peripheral blood. CDR3 sequence (DNA): TGTGCCAGCAGCGTAGGGACAGGGGGCTCGGGTGAGCAGTTCTTC. It encodes CASSVGTGGSGEQFF.